The 12 T cell receptor beta chains presented below share a single source sample, sequenced in a study of beta chain features in type 1 diabetes. Expressed TCRB transcripts were sequenced after all isolated RNA was converted to cDNA. Only in-frame clones appear in the TCRdb table, and some are missing; sequencing was by immunoSEQ multiplex PCR. The table includes 360,000 or so clones, roughly 21% detected once. Sequences were obtained from naive CD4+ T cells from blood. The receptor set was obtained from a woman aged 18-29 years in good health.

This chain uses TRBV4-3 with TRBJ2-2; D is undetermined. Germline CDR1 and CDR2: LGHNA and YSLEER. Trimming took 0 bases from V and 6 from J, leaving 5 bases between them. This CDR3 is built from 13 residues. CDR3 nucleotides: TGCGCCAGCAGCCAAGACGAGGCCGGGGAGCTGTTTTTT. This gives the protein CASSQDEAGELFF.

In this sample, this clone turned up a few times. This rearrangement joins TRBV10-3 to TRBJ2-7; 8 positions match TRBD2. CDR3 size: 13 residues. V dropped 8 bases and J dropped 6; count of bases not matched to a gene: 9. Germline lookup yields CDR1 ENHRY and CDR2 SYGVKD. Written as DNA, the CDR3 is TGTGCCATCGTCGGGAGGGCCGGAAGCGAGCAGTACTTC. It translates to CAIVGRAGSEQYF.

CDR3 sequence reads: CAWIPTGGGYTF. The CDR3 region has the DNA TGTGCCTGGATCCCGACAGGGGGAGGCTACACCTTC. The V call is TRBV30, the J call TRBJ1-2, with 9 bases matching TRBD1. This CDR3 is built from 12 residues. V was pared by 4 bases and J by 8 bases, with 5 bases of the junction left unmatched. Germline assignment: CDR1 GTSNPN and CDR2 SVGIG (reference sequence).

The chain uses TRBV6-1 and TRBJ2-1; D is perhaps TRBD2 (6 bases). The CDR3 is made up of 18 amino acids. Deletions cut 2 bases from V and 1 base from J, with 18 bases between. Germline V CDR1 and CDR2: MNHNS, SASEGT. CDR3 nucleotide sequence: TGTGCCAGCAGTGAATGGGATGCGTCTAGCGTGTCCTACAATGAGCAGTTCTTC. Its protein is CASSEWDASSVSYNEQFF.

This clone was counted between two and nine times. V and J are TRBV2 and TRBJ1-1; D unclear. V dropped 6 bases and J dropped 1 base, with 6 bases sitting between them. The CDR3 has 12 residues. The germline gives CDR1 SNHLY, CDR2 FYNNEI. CDR3 sequence: CASSFRNTEAFF. CDR3 DNA sequence: TGTGCCAGCAGCTTCAGGAACACTGAAGCTTTCTTT.

There are a few counts of this clone. This chain connects TRBV30 to TRBJ1-6; D is perhaps TRBD1 (6 bases). This CDR3 has 12 amino acids. Trimming removed 5 bases from V and 7 bases from J, with 9 bases in between. Germline CDR1 reads GTSNPN; CDR2 reads SVGIG (reference sequence). CDR3 sequence reads: CAWDRTNSPLHF. CDR3 in DNA: TGTGCCTGGGACAGGACAAATTCACCCCTCCACTTT.

The chain recombines TRBV6-1 with TRBJ1-6, with D unresolved. Trimming left V 0 bases short and J 6 bases short, with 6 bases between. The germline CDR1 and CDR2 sequences are MNHNS and SASEGT. The CDR3 has 14 amino acids. CDR3 amino acids: CASSEARGNSPLHF. DNA of the CDR3: TGTGCCAGCAGTGAAGCAAGAGGTAATTCACCCCTCCACTTT.

This clone was detected a few times. The chain couples TRBV25-1 to TRBJ2-1; 10 bases fit TRBD1. The junction had 7 bases not matched to a gene; V was cut back by 4 bases and J by 7 bases. The CDR3 sequence is 15 residues long. CDR1 MGHDK and CDR2 SYGVNS come from the germline V gene. The CDR3 DNA reads as TGTGCCAGCAGTGTAGGGACAGGGGAGCGGAATGAGCAGTTCTTC. The encoded protein is CASSVGTGERNEQFF.

This clone was observed a few times. The chain combines TRBV7-3 with TRBJ1-2; D gene unclear. Germline V lookup: CDR1 SGHTA, CDR2 FQGTGA. The V end was cut by 3 bases, the J end by 5 bases, with 13 bases between. The CDR3 covers 14 residues. The CDR3 bases are TGTGCCAGCAGCTTGCGTGGTGGTCCGTATGGCTACACCTTC. Amino acids: CASSLRGGPYGYTF.

V gene TRBV5-5 combines with J gene TRBJ2-1, with 7 bases aligning to TRBD2. Germline CDR1 reads SGHKS; CDR2 reads YYEKEE (reference sequence). J lost 9 bases, V lost 3 bases, and 6 bases had no gene match. The length of the CDR3 is 13 residues. CDR3 residues: CASSWRELGEQFF. CDR3 bases: TGTGCCAGCAGCTGGCGGGAGCTGGGTGAGCAGTTCTTC. The full variable domain, rest sourced from reference TRBV5-5 and TRBJ2-1, is DAGVTQSPTHLIKTRGQQVTLRCSPISGHKSVSWYQQVLGQGPQFIFQYYEKEERGRGNFPDRFSARQFPNYSSELNVNALLLGDSALYLCASSWRELGEQFFGPGTRLTVL.

This clone was counted only a few times. The chain has TRBV23-1 and TRBJ2-2, with a tentative D call TRBD1 (6 bases). TRBV23-1 belongs to the ORF category, with a function that is uncertain. The CDR3 has 17 residues. V was pared by 3 bases and J by 2 bases, with 16 bases between. The chain's CDR3 is CASSHTTGTLNTGELFF. Here the CDR3 DNA reads TGCGCCAGCAGTCACACCACCGGGACACTTAACACCGGGGAGCTGTTTTTT.

The chain couples TRBV19 to TRBJ1-2, with TRBD1 as a possible D gene (6 bases). V dropped 4 bases and J dropped 6 bases, with 12 bases sitting between them. The CDR3 covers 13 residues. The V gene's germline CDR1 is LNHDA and CDR2 SQIVND (reference sequence). CDR3 nucleotide sequence: TGTGCCAGTAGTAACACAGGGACCAATGGCTACACCTTC. Its protein is CASSNTGTNGYTF.